This T cell receptor beta chain was recovered during a study of synovial regulatory T cells in juvenile arthritis. Findings and limits, study-wide: Largely private between patients, iaTreg TCR repertoires showed partial overlap with synovial Teff and blood CPL repertoires.

For this clone: Its antigen remains unknown.

The approximately eleven donors had active juvenile idiopathic arthritis, with 3 polyarticular and 8 oligoarticular cases. This CDR3 has 11 residues. The DNA is unrecorded. CDR1 and CDR2 from the germline V gene are MRHNA and SNTAGT. The protocol was immunoSEQ multiplex PCR, while the TCRdb copy is restricted to in-frame clones and leaves out a portion. This sample's table reports 5,000 to 8,000 clones. This receptor was obtained from a donor younger than 35 with juvenile idiopathic arthritis. The genes are TRBV6-4 and TRBJ2-1. Sequencing input: Treg cells from blood. Subset given: remaining (HLA-DR-negative) circulating blood Treg cells. Here the CDR3 reads CASSVGNEQFF.